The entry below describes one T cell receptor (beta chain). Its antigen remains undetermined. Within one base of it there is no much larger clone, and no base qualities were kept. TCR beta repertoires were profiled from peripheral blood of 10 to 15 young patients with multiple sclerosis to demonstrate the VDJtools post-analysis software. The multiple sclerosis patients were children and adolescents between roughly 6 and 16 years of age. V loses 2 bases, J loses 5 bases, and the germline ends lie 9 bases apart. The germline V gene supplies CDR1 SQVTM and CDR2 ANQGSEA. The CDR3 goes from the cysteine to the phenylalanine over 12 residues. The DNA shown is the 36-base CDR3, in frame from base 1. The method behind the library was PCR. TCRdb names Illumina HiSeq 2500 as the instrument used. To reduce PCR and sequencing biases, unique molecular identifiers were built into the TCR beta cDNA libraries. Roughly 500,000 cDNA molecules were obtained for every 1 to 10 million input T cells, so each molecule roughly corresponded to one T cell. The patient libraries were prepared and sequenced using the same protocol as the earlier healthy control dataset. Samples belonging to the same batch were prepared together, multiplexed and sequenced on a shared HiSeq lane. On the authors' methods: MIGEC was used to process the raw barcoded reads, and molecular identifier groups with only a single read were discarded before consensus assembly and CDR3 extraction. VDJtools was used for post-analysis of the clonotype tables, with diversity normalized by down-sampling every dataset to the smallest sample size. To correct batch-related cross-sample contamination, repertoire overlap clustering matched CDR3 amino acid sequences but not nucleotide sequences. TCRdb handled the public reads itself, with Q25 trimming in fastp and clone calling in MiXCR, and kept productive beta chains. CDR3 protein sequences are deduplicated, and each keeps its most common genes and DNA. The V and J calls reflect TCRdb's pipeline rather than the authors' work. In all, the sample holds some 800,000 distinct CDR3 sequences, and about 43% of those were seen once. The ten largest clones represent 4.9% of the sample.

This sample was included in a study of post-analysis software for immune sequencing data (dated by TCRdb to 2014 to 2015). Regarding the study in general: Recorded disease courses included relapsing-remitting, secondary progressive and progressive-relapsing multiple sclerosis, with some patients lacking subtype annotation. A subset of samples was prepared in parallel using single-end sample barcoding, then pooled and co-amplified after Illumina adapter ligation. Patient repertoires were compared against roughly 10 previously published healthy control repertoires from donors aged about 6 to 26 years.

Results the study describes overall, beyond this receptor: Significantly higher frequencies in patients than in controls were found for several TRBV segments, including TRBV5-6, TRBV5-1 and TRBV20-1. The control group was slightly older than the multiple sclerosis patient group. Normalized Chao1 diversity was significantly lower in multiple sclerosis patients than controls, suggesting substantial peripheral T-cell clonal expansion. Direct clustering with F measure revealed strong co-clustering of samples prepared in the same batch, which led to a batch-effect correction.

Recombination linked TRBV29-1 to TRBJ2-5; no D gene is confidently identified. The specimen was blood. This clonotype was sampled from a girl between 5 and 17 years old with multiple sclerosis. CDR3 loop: CSVEWNSETQYF. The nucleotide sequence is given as TGCAGCGTTGAATGGAATAGTGAGACCCAGTACTTC.